This T cell receptor beta chain was observed in a study of cytomegalovirus exposure and HLA in healthy donors. In regard to this clone: The antigen remains undetermined.

The PCR had 60 Vbeta and 13 Jbeta primers. Clones were read by immunoSEQ multiplex PCR, and TCRdb kept only the in-frame ones, dropping some. The table lists roughly 160,000 clones, roughly 80% of them singletons. CDR1 LGHNA and CDR2 YSLEER come from the germline V gene. J was trimmed by 5 bases and V by 0 bases; bases with no gene match: 8. This CDR3 contains 17 residues. Broader study findings: Rarity marked most TCR sequences, yet some public TCRs occurred in many donors. Overall, roughly 160 TCR beta chains were annotated as cytomegalovirus-associated. In all likelihood, a cluster of highly shared sequence variants was a sequencing artifact.

The chain couples TRBV4-3 to TRBJ2-5; TRBD2 aligns across 11 bases. The sequencing input was PBMCs. This TCR came from a male donor in good health and CMV-seropositive. The CDR3 nucleotides read TGCGCCAGCAGCCAAGATTGGGATAGCGGGAGGGTGGAGACCCAGTACTTC. Amino acids: CASSQDWDSGRVETQYF.